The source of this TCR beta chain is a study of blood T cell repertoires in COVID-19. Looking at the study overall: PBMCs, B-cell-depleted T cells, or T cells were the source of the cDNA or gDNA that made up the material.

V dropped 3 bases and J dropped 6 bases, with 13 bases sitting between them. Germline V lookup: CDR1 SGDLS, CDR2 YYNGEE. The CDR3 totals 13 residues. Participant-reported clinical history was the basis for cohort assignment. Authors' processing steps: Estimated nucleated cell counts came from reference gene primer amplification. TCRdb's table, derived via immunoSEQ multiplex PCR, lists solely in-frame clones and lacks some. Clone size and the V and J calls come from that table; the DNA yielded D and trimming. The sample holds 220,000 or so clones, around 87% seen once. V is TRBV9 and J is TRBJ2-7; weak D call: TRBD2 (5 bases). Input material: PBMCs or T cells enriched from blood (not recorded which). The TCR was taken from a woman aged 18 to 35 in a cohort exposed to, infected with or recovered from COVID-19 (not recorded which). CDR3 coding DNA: TGTGCCAGCAGCGGAGCGGACCGGCGCGAGCAGTACTTC. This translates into CASSGADRREQYF.